This T cell receptor beta chain was identified in a study of Ad26.COV2.S vaccination and SARS-CoV-2 variants. Study information: Participants got Ad26.COV2.S intramuscularly, once or twice 56 days apart.

This sample's treatment: about 20 received Ad26.COV2.S at low or high dose, single or two shots; about 5 received placebo; per-sample allocation not given. Repertoires come from day 63 after the first vaccine or placebo injection. Germline V CDR1 and CDR2: SGHRS, YFSETQ. V lost 1 base to trimming and J lost 1 base; unmatched junction nucleotides: 11. This CDR3 has 18 amino acids. Here immunoSEQ multiplex PCR was the method, and the copy in TCRdb shows in-frame clones only, minus some. The sample lists 440,000 or so clones, 90% occurring once. Sequenced here: peripheral blood, sampled in a trial of Ad26.COV2.S vaccine versus placebo. This sequence joins TRBV5-1 and TRBJ2-7, with 10 nucleotides matching TRBD2. This clonotype was obtained from a person between 18 and 65 years old who received the Ad26.COV2.S COVID-19 vaccine or a placebo. CDR3 DNA sequence: TGCGCCAGCAGCTTGTCCCCTAGCGGGAGCTTCACTTCCTACGAGCAGTACTTC. As protein: CASSLSPSGSFTSYEQYF.